One and the same sample provided the 2 T cell receptor beta chains below, sequenced in a study of beta chain features in type 1 diabetes. The sequenced template was cDNA made from the entire isolated RNA. The data were produced by immunoSEQ multiplex PCR, yet TCRdb's version contains in-frame clones alone and is incomplete. The data contain 450,000 to 600,000 clones, over 25% of them seen just once; the ten biggest clones take up 0.06% to 0.07%. Sequenced sample: naive CD4+ T cells from blood. The receptors come from a man between 18 and 35 years old in good health.

This clone was seen a handful of times. The chain couples TRBV9 to TRBJ2-2; D not resolved. The CDR3 is 13 amino acids. Germline V gene sequence: CDR1 SGDLS, CDR2 YYNGEE. V lost 3 bases and J lost 10, with 13 bases in between. CDR3 sequence: CASSGVGIEELFF. The CDR3 coding sequence is TGTGCCAGCAGCGGCGTAGGGATAGAGGAGCTGTTTTTT.

The table lists this clone with a few counts. This rearrangement joins TRBV4-3 to TRBJ2-1; 8 positions match TRBD2. Losses at the gene ends were 3 bases for V and 6 bases for J; bases not matched to a gene: 7. The germline CDR1 and CDR2 sequences are LGHNA and YSLEER. The CDR3 runs 15 residues. This CDR3 is CASSQTAGVVNEQFF. The CDR3 DNA is TGCGCCAGCAGCCAGACAGCGGGAGTCGTCAATGAGCAGTTCTTC.